The rows below give T cell receptor beta chains drawn from one sample of a study of blood T cell repertoires in COVID-19. Only in-frame clones appear in the TCRdb table, and some are missing; sequencing was by immunoSEQ multiplex PCR. Of 85,000 to 100,000 clones listed, roughly nine tenths are singletons. Sequencing input: peripheral blood. The receptors derive from a woman aged 55-70 years with COVID-19, enrolled during active disease. Each CDR3 is given with its conserved first and last residue. Each record gives: V gene, clone size, CDR3 protein. Clone size appears in some rows only: once, few, many, or a class for an expanded clone.

V gene: TRBV6-6
clone size: .
CDR3 protein: CASQPPDRGQETQYF

V gene: TRBV5-5
clone size: .
CDR3 protein: CASSPYTGERYEQFF

V gene: TRBV2
clone size: once
CDR3 protein: CASSLDRGRQPQHF

V gene: TRBV5-1
clone size: .
CDR3 protein: CASSHGQAGGTEAFF

V gene: TRBV7-5
clone size: .
CDR3 protein: CARSPPLNEVETQYF

V gene: TRBV5-1
clone size: .
CDR3 protein: CASSLARAGHSEAFF

V gene: TRBV15
clone size: .
CDR3 protein: CATSRVRNEQFF

V gene: TRBV6-1
clone size: .
CDR3 protein: CASSGYVRGSYNSPLHF

V gene: TRBV13
clone size: .
CDR3 protein: CASSLPDRNTGELFF

V gene: TRBV2
clone size: .
CDR3 protein: CASSEPYRVGGEKLFF

V gene: TRBV6-1
clone size: .
CDR3 protein: CASSEAGQVSSYNSPLHF

V gene: TRBV18
clone size: .
CDR3 protein: CASRSGGRSYNEQFF

V gene: TRBV5-4
clone size: .
CDR3 protein: CASSVDRDSPLHF

V gene: TRBV7-9
clone size: .
CDR3 protein: CASSSGLAGEEYF

V gene: TRBV7-2
clone size: .
CDR3 protein: CASSSTSYEQYF

V gene: TRBV7-6
clone size: .
CDR3 protein: CASSLLDRPTDTQYF

V gene: TRBV6-5
clone size: .
CDR3 protein: CASIVDSPTDTQYF

V gene: TRBV21-1
clone size: .
CDR3 protein: CASTDKIIYRTGELFF

V gene: TRBV30
clone size: .
CDR3 protein: CAWSRDTYGYTF

V gene: TRBV4-1
clone size: .
CDR3 protein: CASSQGWRGETQYF

V gene: TRBV19
clone size: .
CDR3 protein: CASARVRQPQHF

V gene: TRBV28
clone size: .
CDR3 protein: CASSFRETQYF

V gene: TRBV6-6
clone size: .
CDR3 protein: CASSRGTGELFF

V gene: TRBV5-6
clone size: .
CDR3 protein: CASSRGVPQHF

V gene: TRBV4-2
clone size: .
CDR3 protein: CASSQLGRGGLHTDTQYF

V gene: TRBV11-1
clone size: once
CDR3 protein: CASSSRQGGSTQYF

V gene: TRBV6-2/TRBV6-3
clone size: .
CDR3 protein: CASSYSIGVYNEQFF

V gene: TRBV28
clone size: few
CDR3 protein: CATRGGWSEAFF

V gene: TRBV7-2
clone size: .
CDR3 protein: CASSRRGGRYEQFF

V gene: TRBV30
clone size: .
CDR3 protein: CAWSKANTEAFF

V gene: TRBV5-6
clone size: .
CDR3 protein: CASSRRGRNQPQHF

V gene: TRBV11-2
clone size: few
CDR3 protein: CASSLRQPQETQYF

V gene: TRBV6-2/TRBV6-3
clone size: .
CDR3 protein: CASSKSGQGVTGELFF

V gene: TRBV27
clone size: .
CDR3 protein: CASSLAGTGPIYEQYF

V gene: TRBV5-1
clone size: .
CDR3 protein: CASSLSGTGNTEAFF

V gene: TRBV4-1
clone size: .
CDR3 protein: CASSQVQALYGYTF

V gene: TRBV6-5
clone size: .
CDR3 protein: CASRARGHQPQHF

V gene: TRBV4-2
clone size: .
CDR3 protein: CASSLPAGEGRQPQHF

V gene: TRBV23-1
clone size: few
CDR3 protein: CASSQRGLGEQYF

V gene: TRBV30
clone size: .
CDR3 protein: CAWSNNRVSGNTIYF

V gene: TRBV6-6
clone size: .
CDR3 protein: CASSWTGMRTDTQYF

V gene: TRBV18
clone size: .
CDR3 protein: CASSPARGETQYF

V gene: TRBV5-1
clone size: .
CDR3 protein: CASSIRGVAGEKLFF

V gene: TRBV5-5
clone size: .
CDR3 protein: CASSWSLAEKETQYF

V gene: TRBV7-6
clone size: once
CDR3 protein: CASSSTGEPTDTQYF

V gene: TRBV19
clone size: .
CDR3 protein: CASSIGTGVYEQFF

V gene: TRBV19
clone size: .
CDR3 protein: CASRPVAGGVDTQYF